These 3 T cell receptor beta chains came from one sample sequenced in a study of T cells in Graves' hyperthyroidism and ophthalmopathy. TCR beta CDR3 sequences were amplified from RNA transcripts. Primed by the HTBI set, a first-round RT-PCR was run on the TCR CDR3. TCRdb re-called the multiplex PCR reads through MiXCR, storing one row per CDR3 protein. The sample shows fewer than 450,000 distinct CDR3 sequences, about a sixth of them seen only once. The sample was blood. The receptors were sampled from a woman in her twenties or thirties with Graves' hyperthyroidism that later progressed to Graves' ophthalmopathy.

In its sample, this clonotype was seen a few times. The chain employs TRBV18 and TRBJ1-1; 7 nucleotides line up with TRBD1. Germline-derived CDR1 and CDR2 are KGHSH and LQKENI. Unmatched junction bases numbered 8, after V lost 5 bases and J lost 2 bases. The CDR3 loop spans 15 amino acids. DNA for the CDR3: TGTGCCAGCTCATCACTTCGACAGGGCAACACTGAAGCTTTCTTT. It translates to CASSSLRQGNTEAFF.

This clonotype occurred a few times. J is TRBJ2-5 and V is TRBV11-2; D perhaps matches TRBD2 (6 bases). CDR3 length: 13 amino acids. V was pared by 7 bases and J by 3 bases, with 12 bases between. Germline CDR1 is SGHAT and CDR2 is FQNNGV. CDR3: CASMGLRKETQYF. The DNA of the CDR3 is TGTGCCAGCATGGGACTTCGCAAAGAGACCCAGTACTTC.

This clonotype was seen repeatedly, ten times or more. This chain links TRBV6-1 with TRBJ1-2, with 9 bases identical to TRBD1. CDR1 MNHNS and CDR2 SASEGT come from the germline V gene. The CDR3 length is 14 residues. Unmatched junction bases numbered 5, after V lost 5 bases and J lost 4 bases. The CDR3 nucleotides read TGTGCCAGCAGTAGGACAGGGGCCCTCTATGGCTACACCTTC. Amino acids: CASSRTGALYGYTF.